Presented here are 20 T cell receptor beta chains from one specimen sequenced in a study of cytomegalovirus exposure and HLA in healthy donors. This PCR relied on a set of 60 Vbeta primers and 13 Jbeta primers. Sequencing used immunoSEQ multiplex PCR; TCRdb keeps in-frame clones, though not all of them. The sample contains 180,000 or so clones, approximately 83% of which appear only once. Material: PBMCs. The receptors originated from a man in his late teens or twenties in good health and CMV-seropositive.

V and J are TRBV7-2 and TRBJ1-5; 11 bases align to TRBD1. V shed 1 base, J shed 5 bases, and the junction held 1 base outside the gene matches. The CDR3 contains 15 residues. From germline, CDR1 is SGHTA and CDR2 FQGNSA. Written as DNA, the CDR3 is TGTGCCAGCAGCTTAGAGGGACAGGGGGATCAGCCCCAGCATTTT. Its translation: CASSLEGQGDQPQHF.

CDR3 in amino acids: CASRYGQGRVDYGYTF. The CDR3 coding sequence is TGTGCCAGCAGGTACGGACAGGGACGAGTAGACTATGGCTACACCTTC. The V call is TRBV5-6, the J call TRBJ1-2, with 8 bases matching TRBD1. The V gene's germline CDR1 is SGHDT and CDR2 YYEEEE. CDR3 size: 16 residues. The J segment lost 3 bases and the V segment lost 5 bases, leaving 12 bases of the junction unmatched.

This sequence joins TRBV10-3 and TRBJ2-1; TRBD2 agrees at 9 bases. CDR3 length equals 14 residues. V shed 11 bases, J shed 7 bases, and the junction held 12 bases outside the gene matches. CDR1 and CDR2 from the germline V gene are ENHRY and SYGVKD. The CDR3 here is CAEKLAGIGNEQFF. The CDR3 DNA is TGTGCCGAAAAGCTAGCGGGAATTGGAAATGAGCAGTTCTTC.

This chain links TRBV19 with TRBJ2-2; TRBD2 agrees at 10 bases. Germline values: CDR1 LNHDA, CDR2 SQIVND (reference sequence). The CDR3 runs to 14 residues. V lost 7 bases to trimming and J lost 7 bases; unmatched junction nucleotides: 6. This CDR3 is CASNRLAGGGELFF. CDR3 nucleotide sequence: TGTGCCAGTAATAGACTAGCGGGTGGCGGGGAGCTGTTTTTT.

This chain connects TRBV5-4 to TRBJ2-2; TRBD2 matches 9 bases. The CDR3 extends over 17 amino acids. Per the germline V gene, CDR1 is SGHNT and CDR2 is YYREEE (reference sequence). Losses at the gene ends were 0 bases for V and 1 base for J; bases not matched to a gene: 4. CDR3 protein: CASSLGGLAGNTGELFF. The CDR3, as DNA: TGTGCCAGCAGCTTGGGGGGACTAGCAGGGAACACCGGGGAGCTGTTTTTT.

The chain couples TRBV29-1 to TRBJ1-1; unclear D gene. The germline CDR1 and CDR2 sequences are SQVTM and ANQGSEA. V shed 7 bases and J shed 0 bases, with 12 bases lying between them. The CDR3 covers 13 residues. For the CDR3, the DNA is TGCAGCGCGAGTCCGGGAATGAACACTGAAGCTTTCTTT. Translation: CSASPGMNTEAFF.

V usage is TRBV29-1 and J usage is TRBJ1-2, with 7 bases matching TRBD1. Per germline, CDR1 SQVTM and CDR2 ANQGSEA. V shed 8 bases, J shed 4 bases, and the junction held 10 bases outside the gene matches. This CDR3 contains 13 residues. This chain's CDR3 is CSSQGGGSYGYTF. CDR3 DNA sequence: TGCAGCTCCCAGGGGGGAGGTAGCTATGGCTACACCTTC.

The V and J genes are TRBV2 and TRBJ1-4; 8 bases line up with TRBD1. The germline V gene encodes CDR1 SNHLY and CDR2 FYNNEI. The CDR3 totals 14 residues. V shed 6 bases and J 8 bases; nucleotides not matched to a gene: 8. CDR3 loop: CASRPTGVSEKLFF. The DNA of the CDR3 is TGTGCCAGCAGGCCGACAGGGGTGTCGGAAAAACTGTTTTTT. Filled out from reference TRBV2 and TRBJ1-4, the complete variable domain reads EPEVTQTPSHQVTQMGQEVILRCVPISNHLYFYWYRQILGQKVEFLVSFYNNEISEKSEIFDDQFSVERPDGSNFTLKIRSTKLEDSAMYFCASRPTGVSEKLFFGSGTQLSVL.

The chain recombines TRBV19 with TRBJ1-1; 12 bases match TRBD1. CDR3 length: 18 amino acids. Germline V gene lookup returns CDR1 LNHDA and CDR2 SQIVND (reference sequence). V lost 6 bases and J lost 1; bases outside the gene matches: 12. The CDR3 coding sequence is TGTGCCAGTAGGAGAGGGGACAGGGGGCCGACGAGGAACACTGAAGCTTTCTTT. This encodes CASRRGDRGPTRNTEAFF.

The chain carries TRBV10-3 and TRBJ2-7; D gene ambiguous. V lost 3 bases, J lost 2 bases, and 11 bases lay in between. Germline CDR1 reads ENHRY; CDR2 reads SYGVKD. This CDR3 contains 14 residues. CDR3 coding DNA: TGTGCCATCAGTGATCGATACAGACCCTACGAGCAGTACTTC. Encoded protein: CAISDRYRPYEQYF.

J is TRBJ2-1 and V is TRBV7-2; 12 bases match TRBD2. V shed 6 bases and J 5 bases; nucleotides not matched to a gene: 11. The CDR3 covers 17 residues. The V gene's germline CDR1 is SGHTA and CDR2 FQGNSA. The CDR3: CASRSTSGGHIHNEQFF. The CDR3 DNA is TGTGCCAGCAGGTCGACTAGCGGGGGTCATATCCACAATGAGCAGTTCTTC.

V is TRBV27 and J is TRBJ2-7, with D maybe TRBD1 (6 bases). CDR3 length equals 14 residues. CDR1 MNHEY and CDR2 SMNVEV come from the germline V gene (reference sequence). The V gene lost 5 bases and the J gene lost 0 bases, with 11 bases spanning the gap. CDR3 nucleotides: TGTGCCAGCAGTCCACGGACAGCCTCCTACGAGCAGTACTTC. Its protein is CASSPRTASYEQYF.

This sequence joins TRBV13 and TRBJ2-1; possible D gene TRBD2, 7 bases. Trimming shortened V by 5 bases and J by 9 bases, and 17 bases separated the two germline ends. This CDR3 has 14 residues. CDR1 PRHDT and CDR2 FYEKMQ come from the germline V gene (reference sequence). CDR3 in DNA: TGTGCCAGCAGCCTCGGTCGCGGGGGCCGTGAGCAGTTCTTC. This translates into CASSLGRGGREQFF.

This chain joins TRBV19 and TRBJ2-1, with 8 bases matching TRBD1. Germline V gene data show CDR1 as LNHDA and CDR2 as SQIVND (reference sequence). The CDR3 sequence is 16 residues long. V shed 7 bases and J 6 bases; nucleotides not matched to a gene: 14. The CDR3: CASKGTGRRLGNEQFF. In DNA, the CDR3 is TGTGCCAGTAAGGGGACAGGCCGACGGCTGGGCAATGAGCAGTTCTTC.

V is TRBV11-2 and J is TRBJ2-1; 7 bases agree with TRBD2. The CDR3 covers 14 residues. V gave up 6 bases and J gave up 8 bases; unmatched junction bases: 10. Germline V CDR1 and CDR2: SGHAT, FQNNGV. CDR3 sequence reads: CASSGTTQGHEQFF. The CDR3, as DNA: TGTGCCAGCAGTGGGACTACGCAGGGACATGAGCAGTTCTTC.

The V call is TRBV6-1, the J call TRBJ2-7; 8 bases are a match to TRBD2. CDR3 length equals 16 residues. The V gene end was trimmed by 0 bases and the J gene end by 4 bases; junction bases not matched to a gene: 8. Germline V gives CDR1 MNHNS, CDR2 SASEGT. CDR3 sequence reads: CASSEASQRGTYEQYF. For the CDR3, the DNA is TGTGCCAGCAGTGAAGCTAGCCAGCGGGGGACGTACGAGCAGTACTTC.

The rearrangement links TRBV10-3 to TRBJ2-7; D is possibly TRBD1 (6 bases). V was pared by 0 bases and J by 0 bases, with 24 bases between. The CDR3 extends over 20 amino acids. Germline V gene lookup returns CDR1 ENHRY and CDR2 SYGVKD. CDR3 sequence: CAISESILKGEKGSSYEQYF. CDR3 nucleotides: TGTGCCATCAGTGAGTCGATATTGAAGGGGGAAAAAGGGAGCTCCTACGAGCAGTACTTC.

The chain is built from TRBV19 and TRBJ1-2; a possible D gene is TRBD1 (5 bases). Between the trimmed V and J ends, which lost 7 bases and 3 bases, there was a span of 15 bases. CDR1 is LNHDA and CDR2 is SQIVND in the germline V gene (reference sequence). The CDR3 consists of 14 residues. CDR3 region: CASTKPGPDYGYTF. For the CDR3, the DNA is TGTGCCAGTACCAAACCAGGGCCTGACTATGGCTACACCTTC.

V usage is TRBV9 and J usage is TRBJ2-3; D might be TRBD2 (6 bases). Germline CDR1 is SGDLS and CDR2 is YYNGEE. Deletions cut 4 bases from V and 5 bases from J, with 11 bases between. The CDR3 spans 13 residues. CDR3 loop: CASSPDGRDTQYF. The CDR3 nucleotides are TGTGCCAGCAGCCCTGACGGGAGAGATACGCAGTATTTT.

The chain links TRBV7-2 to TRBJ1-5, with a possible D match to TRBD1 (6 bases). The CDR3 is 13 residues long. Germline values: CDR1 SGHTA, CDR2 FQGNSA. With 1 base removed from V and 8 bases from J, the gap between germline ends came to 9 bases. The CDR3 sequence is CASSLDGGKPQHF. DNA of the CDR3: TGTGCCAGCAGCTTAGATGGGGGCAAGCCCCAGCATTTT.